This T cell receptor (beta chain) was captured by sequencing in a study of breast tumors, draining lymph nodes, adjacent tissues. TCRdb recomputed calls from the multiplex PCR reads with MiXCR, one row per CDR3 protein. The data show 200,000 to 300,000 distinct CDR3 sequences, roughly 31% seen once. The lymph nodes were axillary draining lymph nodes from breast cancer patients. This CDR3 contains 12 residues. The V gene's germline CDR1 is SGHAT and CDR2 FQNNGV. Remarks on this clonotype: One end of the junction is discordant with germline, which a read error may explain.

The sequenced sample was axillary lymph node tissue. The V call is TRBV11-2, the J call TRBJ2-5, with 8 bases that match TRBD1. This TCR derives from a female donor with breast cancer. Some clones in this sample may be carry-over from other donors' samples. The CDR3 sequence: CASSLDVGQAVF. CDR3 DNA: TGTGCCAGCAGCTTAGATGTGGGACAGGCGGTGTTC.